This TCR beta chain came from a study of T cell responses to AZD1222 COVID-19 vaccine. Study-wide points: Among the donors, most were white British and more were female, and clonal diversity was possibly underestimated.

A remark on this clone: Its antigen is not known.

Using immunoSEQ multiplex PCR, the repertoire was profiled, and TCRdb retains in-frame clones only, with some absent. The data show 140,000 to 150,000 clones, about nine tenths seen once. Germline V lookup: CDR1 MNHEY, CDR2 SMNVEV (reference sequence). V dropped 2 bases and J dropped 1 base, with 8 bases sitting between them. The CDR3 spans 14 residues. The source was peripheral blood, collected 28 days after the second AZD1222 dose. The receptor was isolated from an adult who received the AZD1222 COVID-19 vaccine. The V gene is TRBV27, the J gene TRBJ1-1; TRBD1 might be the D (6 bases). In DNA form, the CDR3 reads TGTGCCAGCAGTTTAGGACAGAAGAACACTGAAGCTTTCTTT. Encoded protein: CASSLGQKNTEAFF.